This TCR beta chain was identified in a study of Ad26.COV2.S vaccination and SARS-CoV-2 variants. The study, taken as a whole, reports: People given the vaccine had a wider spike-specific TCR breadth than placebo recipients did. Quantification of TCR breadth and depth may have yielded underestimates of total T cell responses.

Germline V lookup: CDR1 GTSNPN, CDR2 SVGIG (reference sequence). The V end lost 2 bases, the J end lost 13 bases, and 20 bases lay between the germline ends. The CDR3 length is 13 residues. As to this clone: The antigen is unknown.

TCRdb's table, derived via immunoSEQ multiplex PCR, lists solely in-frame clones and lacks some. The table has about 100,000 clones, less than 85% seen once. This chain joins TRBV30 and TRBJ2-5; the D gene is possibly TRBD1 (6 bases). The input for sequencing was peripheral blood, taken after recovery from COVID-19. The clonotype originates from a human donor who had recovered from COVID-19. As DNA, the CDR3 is TGTGCCTGGAGTCCACACCCGGGACATTCCCTGTACTTC. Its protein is CAWSPHPGHSLYF.